Listed below are T cell receptor beta chains from one sample, sequenced in a study of OX40 agonist ivuxolimab in advanced cancers. The table came from immunoSEQ multiplex PCR; TCRdb's copy has only in-frame clones and leaves some out. The sample records 71,000 or so clones, 75% to 85% being singletons. This sample comprised CD4+ or CD8+ T cells sorted from blood, obtained in a trial of the OX40 agonist ivuxolimab. Every receptor here comes from an adult with an advanced solid tumor such as melanoma, head and neck, liver or kidney cancer. CDR3s include the opening cysteine and the closing phenylalanine or tryptophan. A D gene is named only where the DNA matches it firmly. Rows give clone size only sometimes, using once, few, many, or a class for an expanded clone.

d_gene | j_gene | v_gene | abundance | CDR3aa | CDR3nt
NA | TRBJ2-1 | TRBV11-2 | NA | CASSLDRDEQFF | TGTGCCAGCAGCTTAGATAGGGATGAGCAGTTCTTC
NA | TRBJ2-5 | TRBV5-1 | NA | CASSLGLGETQYF | TGCGCCAGCAGCTTGGGATTGGGAGAGACCCAGTACTTC
NA | TRBJ1-1 | TRBV29-1 | NA | CSVSDPTGLAEAFF | TGCAGCGTTTCCGACCCCACAGGGCTCGCTGAAGCTTTCTTT
TRBD2 | TRBJ2-3 | TRBV27 | NA | CASRSSGGDTQYF | TGTGCCAGCAGGTCTAGCGGGGGAGATACGCAGTATTTT
NA | TRBJ1-2 | TRBV18 | NA | CASSLTPNVANYGYTF | TGTGCCAGCTCACTAACCCCAAATGTAGCTAACTATGGCTACACCTTC
TRBD1 | TRBJ2-2 | TRBV15 | NA | CATSRISGGPGELFF | TGTGCCACCAGCCGCATTTCAGGGGGTCCCGGGGAGCTGTTTTTT
TRBD1 | TRBJ2-3 | TRBV7-3 | NA | CASSPGGGAGDTQYF | TGTGCCAGCAGCCCAGGGGGCGGGGCGGGGGATACGCAGTATTTT
TRBD1 | TRBJ1-1 | TRBV2 | NA | CASRPGQGAVAEAFF | TGTGCCAGCAGACCGGGACAGGGGGCAGTCGCTGAAGCTTTCTTT
NA | TRBJ1-1 | TRBV14 | NA | CASSQEWNTEAFF | TGTGCCAGCAGCCAAGAATGGAACACTGAAGCTTTCTTT
TRBD2 | TRBJ2-3 | TRBV7-9 | NA | CASSFLAGVDTQYF | TGTGCCAGCAGCTTCCTAGCGGGAGTCGATACGCAGTATTTT
NA | TRBJ1-2 | TRBV5-1 | NA | CASSRRQSSGALEYGYTF | TGCGCCAGCAGCAGAAGACAATCATCCGGGGCCCTAGAATATGGCTACACCTTC
NA | TRBJ1-1 | TRBV5-4 | NA | CASSLEWSGEAFF | TGTGCCAGCAGCTTGGAGTGGTCAGGTGAAGCTTTCTTT
NA | TRBJ2-5 | TRBV4-3 | few | CASSQDLTRPETQYF | TGCGCCAGCAGCCAAGATTTAACGAGGCCGGAGACCCAGTACTTC
NA | TRBJ2-1 | TRBV7-9 | NA | CASSSYRINEQFF | TGTGCCAGCAGCTCCTATAGAATCAATGAGCAGTTCTTC
NA | TRBJ2-1 | TRBV6-1 | NA | CASSSGTPSYNEQFF | TGTGCCAGCAGCTCTGGGACTCCGTCCTACAATGAGCAGTTCTTC
TRBD1 | TRBJ2-7 | TRBV2 | NA | CASKRQGANYEQYF | TGTGCCAGCAAAAGACAGGGGGCGAACTACGAGCAGTACTTC
NA | TRBJ2-3 | TRBV30 | NA | CAWSPGSTDTQYF | TGTGCCTGGTCCCCCGGGAGCACAGATACGCAGTATTTT
TRBD1 | TRBJ1-2 | TRBV5-1 | NA | CASSLDRGPSHYGYTF | TGCGCCAGCAGCTTGGACAGGGGGCCATCGCACTATGGCTACACCTTC
NA | TRBJ1-2 | TRBV5-4 | NA | CASSLVPELNYGYTF | TGTGCCAGCAGCTTGGTACCAGAACTAAACTATGGCTACACCTTC
TRBD2 | TRBJ2-3 | TRBV7-6 | NA | CASSSGLAGGPVFNTQYF | TGTGCCAGCAGCTCGGGACTAGCGGGGGGGCCTGTGTTCAATACGCAGTATTTT